The 2 T cell receptor beta chains presented below share a single source sample, sequenced in a study of OX40 agonist ivuxolimab in advanced cancers. The library was produced with the immunoSEQ multiplex PCR assay. TCRdb took over this immuneACCESS table, retaining in-frame rearrangements with V and J assigned. Such tables are incomplete; in checked studies, under half of the missing clones stem from an unresolved V gene, and the remainder is unexplained. The sample contains 91,000 or so clones, about nine tenths of them found a single time. The ten largest clones capture approximately 1.9% of the sample. The source material was CD4+ or CD8+ T cells sorted from blood, sampled in a trial of the OX40 agonist ivuxolimab. These receptor sequences come from an adult with an advanced solid tumor such as melanoma, head and neck, liver or kidney cancer.

The chain combines TRBV5-5 with TRBJ1-5, with D possibly matching TRBD1 (6 bases). Per the germline V gene, CDR1 is SGHKS and CDR2 is YYEKEE (reference sequence). Trimming cost V 4 bases and J 6 bases, with 26 bases left between them. The CDR3 is 18 amino acids. The CDR3 loop reads CASSIYPGTGWAGQPQHF. As DNA, the CDR3 is TGTGCCAGCAGCATATATCCGGGAACAGGGTGGGCGGGTCAGCCCCAGCATTTT.

This chain joins TRBV21-1 and TRBJ2-7; the table assigns TRBD1, which was not confirmed against the DNA. TRBV21-1 is assigned pseudogene status. The CDR3 has 17 residues. The DNA of the CDR3 is TGTGCCAGCAGCAAAGCGACAGCCGGGCACCTCTCCTACGAGCAGTACTTC. It specifies CASSKATAGHLSYEQYF.